The rows below give T cell receptor beta chains drawn from one sample of a study of control samples from healthy donors and cancer patients. Assay: immunoSEQ multiplex PCR; the TCRdb copy retains only in-frame clones and omits some. Of about 94,000 clones detected, less than 95% appear once; the ten largest clones hold roughly 3.4%. Sequencing was performed on blood. The source of these receptors is a woman between 18 and 30 years old in good health. The CDR3 runs from the conserved cysteine through the conserved F or W. A D gene is named only where the DNA matches it firmly. Clone size, where shown, is once, few, many, or a class for clones that have expanded.

v_call	clone_size	d_call	j_call	cdr3_nt	cdr3_aa
TRBV10-2	.	.	TRBJ2-1	TGCGCCAGCAGTCTAGCCCCCAATGAGCAGTTCTTC	CASSLAPNEQFF
TRBV10-1	.	.	TRBJ1-1	TGCGCCAGCAGTGAGACCGGAGACGTAAGGGGGAACACTGAAGCTTTCTTT	CASSETGDVRGNTEAFF
TRBV6-4	.	.	TRBJ2-5	TGTGCCAGCAGTGAAAAGGTGGAAGAGACCCAGTACTTC	CASSEKVEETQYF
TRBV7-8	.	.	TRBJ2-6	TGTGCCAGCAGCCCCCTGGCTGGGGCCAACGTCCTGACTTTC	CASSPLAGANVLTF
TRBV5-5	.	.	TRBJ1-5	TGTGCCAGCAGCTCGGCTGGCTCCCTCGATCAGCCCCAGCATTTT	CASSSAGSLDQPQHF
TRBV27	.	.	TRBJ1-1	TGTGCCAGCAGTCCCAATATGAACACTGAAGCTTTCTTT	CASSPNMNTEAFF
TRBV11-2	.	TRBD2	TRBJ2-7	TGTGCCAGCAGCACCAACGGGGGGGGCTACGAGCAGTACTTC	CASSTNGGGYEQYF
TRBV6-5	.	.	TRBJ1-5	TGTGCCAGCAGTTTTATAGGGGGTCGGCCCCAGCATTTT	CASSFIGGRPQHF
TRBV3-1/TRBV3-2	.	.	TRBJ1-4	TGTGCCAGCAGCCAAGATCTGAAGTCGAATGAAAAACTGTTTTTT	CASSQDLKSNEKLFF
TRBV3-1/TRBV3-2	.	.	TRBJ2-6	TGTGCCAGCAGCCAAGGCTTAGTGGGGGCGTCTGGGGCCAACGTCCTGACTTTC	CASSQGLVGASGANVLTF
TRBV11-2	.	.	TRBJ1-2	TGTGCCAGCAGCGGACAGTACAATAACTATGGCTACACCTTC	CASSGQYNNYGYTF
TRBV7-2	.	.	TRBJ1-4	TGTGCCAGCAGCTTAACGGCACTTAATGAAAAACTGTTTTTT	CASSLTALNEKLFF
TRBV7-2	.	.	TRBJ1-4	TGTGCCAGCAGCTCAGGGACCGTTGAAAAACTGTTTTTT	CASSSGTVEKLFF
TRBV11-2	.	TRBD1	TRBJ2-1	TGTGCCAGCAGCTTAGGAGATTCGGACAGGGTGGGGTTCTTC	CASSLGDSDRVGFF
TRBV7-9	.	.	TRBJ1-2	TGTGCCAGCAGCTTATTAAGGGATATATATGGCTACACCTTC	CASSLLRDIYGYTF
TRBV10-3	.	.	TRBJ2-3	TGTGCCATCAGTGAGTCCGGAATAGAAGATACGCAGTATTTT	CAISESGIEDTQYF
TRBV3-1/TRBV3-2	.	.	TRBJ2-2	TGTGCCAGCAGCCCCTCCCCTTCTCGGGGCACCGGGGAGCTGTTTTTT	CASSPSPSRGTGELFF
TRBV7-3	.	.	TRBJ1-5	TGTGCCAGCAGCTTAAGACAGAGGGTGGCTTATAACCAGCCCCAGCATTTT	CASSLRQRVAYNQPQHF
TRBV2	.	.	TRBJ2-1	TGTGCCAGCAGTGAAGGGGGTTGGGGGGACAATGAGCAGTTCTTC	CASSEGGWGDNEQFF
TRBV29-1	once	.	TRBJ1-2	TGCAGCGTTGCACAGCATCCTGGCTACACCTTC	CSVAQHPGYTF
TRBV10-1	.	TRBD1	TRBJ1-2	TGCGCCAGCAGTGAGTCCCAGGGGGATGGCTACACCTTC	CASSESQGDGYTF
TRBV18	.	.	TRBJ2-2	TGTGCCAGCTCACCACTGTCTTCCTCCTCGGGGGAGCTGTTTTTT	CASSPLSSSSGELFF
TRBV5-1	.	TRBD1	TRBJ2-3	TGCGCCAGCAGCTCTGGACGGGACAGCCTCACAGATACGCAGTATTTT	CASSSGRDSLTDTQYF
TRBV24-1	.	.	TRBJ2-1	TGTGCCACCAGTGATCTTAAAGCGGGTTTCGGCGTTAGCTCCTACAATGAGCAGTTCTTC	CATSDLKAGFGVSSYNEQFF
TRBV5-1	.	.	TRBJ2-7	TGCGCCAGCAGCTTCATGGGAGGGGGGCTCTACGAGCAGTACTTC	CASSFMGGGLYEQYF
TRBV3-1/TRBV3-2	.	TRBD1	TRBJ1-5	TGTGCCAGCAGCCAAACCGGGACAGATAGCAATCAGCCCCAGCATTTT	CASSQTGTDSNQPQHF
TRBV5-1	.	.	TRBJ2-7	TGCGCCAGCAGCTTGGTTGGGGGAAGCGAGCAGTACTTC	CASSLVGGSEQYF
TRBV19	.	TRBD1	TRBJ1-5	TGTGCCAGTAGTATAGTAGGTTTGGACAGGGGGCGAAATCAGCCCCAGCATTTT	CASSIVGLDRGRNQPQHF
TRBV6-6	.	.	TRBJ1-2	TGTGCCAGCAGTTACCCGGGTGGGGGGGCTAACTATGGCTACACCTTC	CASSYPGGGANYGYTF
TRBV12-3/TRBV12-4	.	TRBD1	TRBJ1-3	TGTGTCACTCAGGGGGGTTCTGGAAACACCATATATTTT	CVTQGGSGNTIYF
TRBV5-1	.	TRBD1	TRBJ2-4	TGCGCCAGCAGCCGAGAGGGACAGGGGGACATTCAGTACTTC	CASSREGQGDIQYF
TRBV27	.	.	TRBJ2-1	TGTGCCAGCAGTTTTTCCTACAATGAGCAGTTCTTC	CASSFSYNEQFF
TRBV27	.	.	TRBJ2-1	TGTGCCAGCAGTCAGAGAGGCAGTGAGCAGTTCTTC	CASSQRGSEQFF
TRBV4-1	.	.	TRBJ1-1	TGCGCCAGCAGCCGGGCAATGGACAGGAACACTGAAGCTTTCTTT	CASSRAMDRNTEAFF
TRBV27	.	.	TRBJ2-3	TGTGCCAGCAGTTTATTCGCGGCAGATACGCAGTATTTT	CASSLFAADTQYF
TRBV6-5	.	.	TRBJ1-2	TGTGCCAGCAGTTCGGTTCCGGGACTTGGCTACACCTTC	CASSSVPGLGYTF
TRBV6-5	.	.	TRBJ2-7	TGTGCCAGCAGTAGCGGGCCAACCTCCCTACGCGAGCAGTACTTC	CASSSGPTSLREQYF
TRBV19	.	.	TRBJ2-7	TGTGCCAGTAGTATAACGGACATGTCCGGGTACGAGCAGTACTTC	CASSITDMSGYEQYF
TRBV9	.	.	TRBJ1-3	TGTGCCAGCAGCGTAGACCCGGGAGAGTCTGGAAACACCATATATTTT	CASSVDPGESGNTIYF
TRBV7-9	.	.	TRBJ1-2	TGTGCCAGCAGCTCCCTCGGGGGCGTGGGGGGCTACACCTTC	CASSSLGGVGGYTF
TRBV29-1	.	.	TRBJ1-2	TGCAGCGTTGTTCCTGTCGGGAGGTATGGCTACACCTTC	CSVVPVGRYGYTF
TRBV18	.	TRBD1	TRBJ2-2	TGTGCCGCCGCAGCATTACAGGGGCTCGCGAACACCGGGGAGCTGTTTTTT	CAAAALQGLANTGELFF
TRBV7-2	.	TRBD1	TRBJ2-7	TGTGCCAGCAGGGTAACCGGGACAGACTACGAGCAGTACTTC	CASRVTGTDYEQYF
TRBV2	once	.	TRBJ2-3	TGTGCCAGCAGTGTCCCGCCAGGGTCTCACACAGATACGCAGTATTTT	CASSVPPGSHTDTQYF
TRBV6-5	.	.	TRBJ1-1	TGTGCCAGCGGGGGGGGGATGAACACTGAAGCTTTCTTT	CASGGGMNTEAFF